This T cell receptor beta chain is from a study of shared clonotypes between healthy human individuals. CD45RO negativity and positive selection for CCR7 defined naive CD8 cells, a population that excluded terminally differentiated effector memory CD45RA+ cells. The V and J ends lost 3 bases and 2 bases respectively, with 16 bases between them. Looked up from germline, CDR1 is SGHNT and CDR2 is YYREEE (reference sequence). The CDR3 extends over 16 amino acids. Assay used: immunoSEQ multiplex PCR; TCRdb lists only in-frame clones, some missing. The sample includes under 2,000,000 clones, around 96% of them seen just once.

The sequence derives from a man in his late teens or twenties in good health. Material for sequencing was naive CD8+ T cells sorted from blood. This chain connects TRBV5-4 to TRBJ2-3; a weak D match, TRBD1 (6 bases). Written as DNA, the CDR3 is TGTGCCAGCAGCTACTGGACAGCCAACCCCACAGATACGCAGTATTTT. It specifies CASSYWTANPTDTQYF.